These 19 T cell receptor beta chains came from one sample sequenced in a study of blood T cells in healthy people across ages. A sample-barcoded 5' primer and a J-beta primer mix were used in a second PCR of about 7 to 11 cycles. In TCRdb, the 5' RACE reads were re-called with MiXCR into one record per CDR3 protein. The data contain around 1.7 million distinct CDR3 sequences, approximately 28% of them singletons. Sequencing was done on a sample of blood. The receptors shown here come from a woman in her 30s in good health.

In its sample, this clonotype was seen many times. The gene calls are TRBV10-3 and TRBJ2-3, with 10 bases identical to TRBD2. J gave up 0 bases and V 6 bases, and 0 bases lay outside the gene matches. Germline values: CDR1 ENHRY, CDR2 SYGVKD. This CDR3 has 14 amino acids. Here the CDR3 reads CAIRAGGSTDTQYF. The DNA for the CDR3 is TGTGCCATCAGAGCGGGGGGGAGCACAGATACGCAGTATTTT.

DNA for the CDR3: TGTGCCAGCAGTGACAGGCGAGGGTACGAGCAGTACTTC. Translation gives CASSDRRGYEQYF. V gene TRBV2 combines with J gene TRBJ2-7, with D possibly TRBD2 on 5 matching bases. Trimming stripped 3 bases from V and 4 bases from J, with 10 bases between. Germline CDR1 reads SNHLY; CDR2 reads FYNNEI. The CDR3 contains 13 residues.

The chain is built from TRBV9 and TRBJ2-3; 13 bases agree with TRBD2. In germline, CDR1 is SGDLS, CDR2 YYNGEE. Trimming took 2 bases from V and 4 from J; bases not matched to a gene: 4. This CDR3 region has 16 residues. CDR3 DNA sequence: TGTGCCAGCAGCGTCGGGACTAGCGGGACGGCAGATACGCAGTATTTT. Translation gives CASSVGTSGTADTQYF.

This clonotype turned up a few times. V usage is TRBV29-1 and J usage is TRBJ2-1, with D possibly TRBD2 on 5 matching bases. The germline V gene encodes CDR1 SQVTM and CDR2 ANQGSEA. The germline V and J ends were trimmed by 6 bases and 11 bases, with 17 bases remaining between them. The CDR3 has 12 amino acids. The CDR3 region has the DNA TGCAGCGTCGAGGGAACCGGGTTCAAGCAGTTCTTC. It specifies CSVEGTGFKQFF.

J is TRBJ1-5 and V is TRBV6-2 or TRBV6-3; tentatively, D is TRBD1 (5 bases). CDR1 MNHEY and CDR2 SVGEGT come from the germline V gene. The CDR3 sequence is 14 residues long. The V gene lost 9 bases and the J gene lost 5 bases, with 17 bases spanning the gap. The CDR3 DNA reads TGTGCCAGTAGTAGCGGGGGTTGGGATCAGCCCCAGCATTTT. It encodes CASSSGGWDQPQHF.

This clonotype was seen more than once but under ten times. The V and J genes are TRBV10-2 and TRBJ2-1; TRBD1 or TRBD2 may be the D gene (6 bases each). This CDR3 contains 15 residues. Germline values: CDR1 WSHSY, CDR2 SAAADI. Trimming took 6 bases from V and 2 from J, leaving 14 bases between them. The CDR3 reads CASRGASDPYNEQFF. The CDR3 DNA follows: TGCGCCAGCAGGGGGGCTAGCGATCCCTACAATGAGCAGTTCTTC.

In its sample, this clonotype was seen a few times. The chain couples TRBV12-3 or TRBV12-4 to TRBJ1-1; D unclear. CDR3 length: 15 amino acids. Trimming cost V 1 base and J 7 bases, with 16 bases left between them. DNA for the CDR3: TGTGCCAGCAGTTTAGACTCCCCAATAAAGGATGAAGCTTTCTTT. It specifies CASSLDSPIKDEAFF.

The rearrangement links TRBV6-4 to TRBJ2-1, with 12 bases matching TRBD2. The V segment lost 10 bases and the J segment 1 base; nucleotides outside the gene matches: 8. CDR3 length: 16 amino acids. Per the germline V gene, CDR1 is MRHNA and CDR2 is SNTAGT. The CDR3 spells CANGLAGGNSYNEQFF. The DNA for the CDR3 is TGTGCCAATGGTCTAGCGGGAGGGAATTCCTACAATGAGCAGTTCTTC.

The table lists this clonotype with many counts. In nucleotides, the CDR3 is TGTGCCAGCAGCTTATCGGCTCGGGCTAGCGGGAGATACAATGAGCAGTTCTTC. Its translation is CASSLSARASGRYNEQFF. The gene calls are TRBV7-2 and TRBJ2-1; the match to TRBD2 covers 10 bases. After removal of 2 bases from V and 4 bases from J, the junction contained 11 bases not matched to a gene. The CDR3 is 18 amino acids. Germline values: CDR1 SGHTA, CDR2 FQGNSA.

This clonotype was detected only a few times. The chain combines TRBV7-7 with TRBJ2-7; weak D call: TRBD1 (5 bases). The J call may be incorrect, as the DNA end agrees better with TRBJ2-5. Germline lookup yields CDR1 SSHAT and CDR2 FNYEAQ (reference sequence). The CDR3 is made up of 13 amino acids. CDR3 sequence: CASSADSRETQYF. CDR3 DNA sequence: TGTGCCAGCAGCGCTGACAGTAGAGAGACCCAGTACTTC.

V gene TRBV25-1 combines with J gene TRBJ1-2; 9 bases are a match to TRBD1. CDR1 is MGHDK and CDR2 is SYGVNS in the germline V gene. Trimming at V came to 3 bases and at J to 7 bases, leaving 12 bases not matched to a gene. The CDR3 covers 16 residues. This CDR3 reads CASSEFPSQGAAGYTF. CDR3 in DNA: TGTGCCAGCAGTGAGTTTCCATCACAGGGGGCTGCTGGCTACACCTTC.

This clonotype was seen repeatedly, ten times or more. The chain recombines TRBV5-1 with TRBJ2-6; the D gene is possibly TRBD2 (6 bases). The germline V gene encodes CDR1 SGHRS and CDR2 YFSETQ. This CDR3 is built from 15 residues. V was pared by 0 bases and J by 2 bases, with 6 bases between. The CDR3 protein is CASSLAGAGANVLTF. The CDR3 bases are TGCGCCAGCAGCTTGGCGGGGGCTGGGGCCAACGTCCTGACTTTC.

The chain uses TRBV30 and TRBJ2-3, with D possibly matching TRBD1 (6 bases). From germline, CDR1 is GTSNPN and CDR2 SVGIG (reference sequence). This CDR3 is 13 amino acids long. V lost 7 bases to trimming and J lost 0 bases, with 11 bases between them. The DNA for the CDR3 is TGTGCCTTAAACAGGGAAAGCACAGATACGCAGTATTTT. It yields the protein CALNRESTDTQYF. Full variable domain (missing parts from reference TRBV30 and TRBJ2-3): SQTIHQWPATLVQPVGSPLSLECTVEGTSNPNLYWYRQAAGRGLQLLFYSVGIGQISSEVPQNLSASRPQDRQFILSSKKLLLSDSGFYLCALNRESTDTQYFGPGTRLTVL.

There are a few counts of this clonotype. The chain couples TRBV5-1 to TRBJ2-3; D perhaps matches TRBD1 (6 bases). Germline V gene sequence: CDR1 SGHRS, CDR2 YFSETQ. The CDR3 is 16 amino acids. The V and J ends lost 4 bases and 0 bases respectively, with 15 bases between them. CDR3 DNA: TGCGCCAGCAGCACCGGACAGATTGCGAGCACAGATACGCAGTATTTT. Residues: CASSTGQIASTDTQYF.

This rearrangement joins TRBV7-4 to TRBJ2-2; no reliable D call. The CDR3 totals 13 residues. V dropped 0 bases and J dropped 7 bases, with 6 bases sitting between them. Looked up from germline, CDR1 is SGHVT and CDR2 is SQSDAQ. CDR3 region: CASSLARSGELFF. Here the CDR3 DNA reads TGTGCCAGCAGCTTAGCGCGCAGCGGGGAGCTGTTTTTT.

This clonotype occurred many times. The CDR3 nucleotides read TGCGCCAGCAGCGGAGGACCCATGGGCGACATTCAGTACTTC. It yields the protein CASSGGPMGDIQYF. The chain carries TRBV5-1 and TRBJ2-4; possible D gene TRBD2, 5 bases. Trimming took off 4 bases at V and 8 bases at J, with 16 bases between the two ends. There are 14 residues in the CDR3. From germline, CDR1 is SGHRS and CDR2 YFSETQ.

V gene TRBV7-9 combines with J gene TRBJ2-7, with D hard to call. Germline CDR1 is SEHNR and CDR2 is FQNEAQ (reference sequence). The germline V and J ends were trimmed by 0 bases and 3 bases, with 12 bases remaining between them. This CDR3 contains 15 residues. The DNA for the CDR3 is TGTGCCAGCAGCTTAGCGGACGGAATCGGCTACGAGCAGTACTTC. It specifies CASSLADGIGYEQYF.

This clonotype was seen a handful of times. The gene calls are TRBV27 and TRBJ2-7; 8 bases are a match to TRBD2. Germline assignment: CDR1 MNHEY and CDR2 SMNVEV (reference sequence). V dropped 3 bases and J dropped 9; count of bases not matched to a gene: 1. CDR3 size: 11 residues. As DNA, the CDR3 is TGTGCCAGCAGTTTCCGGGAGGGGCAGTACTTC. Translated, it gives CASSFREGQYF.

This clonotype has just a few counts. The V and J genes are TRBV6-6 and TRBJ2-3; TRBD2 agrees at 8 bases. Germline lookup yields CDR1 MNHNY and CDR2 SVGAGI (reference sequence). Trimming removed 6 bases from V and 5 bases from J; junction bases left unmatched: 7. This CDR3 region has 14 residues. CDR3 in DNA: TGTGCCAGCAGGGCTAGCGGGCTCAAAGATACGCAGTATTTT. Protein: CASRASGLKDTQYF.